The 32 T cell receptor beta chains below were found in one sample sequenced in a study of identical twins. TCRdb reanalysed the 5' RACE reads using MiXCR and keeps one entry per CDR3 protein. This table holds some 300,000 distinct CDR3 sequences, roughly an eighth found once. These data were also filed under a second study, of yellow fever vaccine responses in identical twins.

Sequencing input: CD8+ T cells sorted from blood. These receptors were obtained from a young woman in good health.

There are a few counts of this clonotype. This chain links TRBV9 with TRBJ2-3, with D tentatively TRBD2 (6 bases). The CDR3 runs 15 residues. V was shortened by 0 bases and J by 4 bases, with 12 bases between the two germline ends. Germline loops: CDR1 SGDLS, CDR2 YYNGEE. CDR3 in DNA: TGTGCCAGCAGCGTAGATGGAAGCGGGCCAGATACGCAGTATTTT. As protein: CASSVDGSGPDTQYF.

This chain joins TRBV20-1 and TRBJ1-2; the match to TRBD1 covers 10 bases. The germline gives CDR1 DFQATT, CDR2 SNEGSKA (reference sequence). V shed 3 bases and J 2 bases; nucleotides not matched to a gene: 9. The CDR3 contains 16 residues. The CDR3 nucleotides are TGCAGTGCTAGTGCCGGGACAGGGGAGACGAACTATGGCTACACCTTC. It encodes CSASAGTGETNYGYTF.

The rearrangement uses TRBV2 and TRBJ2-5; D gene uncertain. The V gene's germline CDR1 is SNHLY and CDR2 FYNNEI. The V gene lost 6 bases and the J gene lost 4 bases, with 21 bases spanning the gap. The CDR3 has 16 residues. The DNA for the CDR3 is TGTGCCAGCAGAGATGACCCGGATGGGTTTAGAGAGACCCAGTACTTC. It yields the protein CASRDDPDGFRETQYF.

This clonotype appeared a few times. J is TRBJ2-7 and V is TRBV6-1, with 12 positions matching TRBD1. Looked up from germline, CDR1 is MNHNS and CDR2 is SASEGT. Unmatched junction bases numbered 2, after V lost 4 bases and J lost 4 bases. The CDR3 consists of 14 residues. The DNA for the CDR3 is TGTGCCAGCAGTGGGGACAGGGGGCGATACGAGCAGTACGTC. Translated, it gives CASSGDRGRYEQYV.

The rearrangement uses TRBV7-6 and TRBJ2-1; TRBD2 matches 7 bases. The CDR3 runs to 16 residues. The germline gives CDR1 SGHVS, CDR2 FNYEAQ. Trimming cost V 0 bases and J 9 bases; bases outside gene matches: 11. The chain's CDR3 is CASSLARGGPWGEQFF. DNA for the CDR3: TGTGCCAGCAGCTTAGCTCGCGGGGGACCCTGGGGTGAGCAGTTCTTC.

The V and J genes are TRBV29-1 and TRBJ2-7; 9 positions match TRBD1. Germline trimming cut 0 bases from V and 1 base from J; bases unmatched to any gene: 13. Germline loops: CDR1 SQVTM, CDR2 ANQGSEA. This CDR3 is built from 18 residues. Written as DNA, the CDR3 is TGCAGCGTTGAAGATGATGCGGGACAGGGTTCGGTTTCCTACGAGCAGTACTTC. This encodes CSVEDDAGQGSVSYEQYF.

This clonotype was detected a few times. The rearrangement joins TRBV29-1 to TRBJ2-7; unclear D gene. Trimming pared 4 bases from V and 0 bases from J, leaving 4 bases between. The CDR3 spans 11 residues. In germline, CDR1 is SQVTM, CDR2 ANQGSEA. CDR3 protein: CSVGDSYEQYV. DNA for the CDR3: TGCAGCGTTGGGGACTCCTACGAGCAGTACGTC.

This clonotype was observed a few times. This chain uses TRBV3-1 with TRBJ2-2, with TRBD1 matching 7 bases. The germline CDR1 and CDR2 sequences are LGHDT and YNNKEL (reference sequence). The CDR3 length is 17 residues. Trimming took 4 bases from V and 3 from J; bases not matched to a gene: 11. The CDR3 sequence: CASSRWVTGADTGELFF. CDR3 in DNA: TGTGCCAGCAGCCGTTGGGTAACAGGGGCCGACACCGGGGAGCTGTTTTTT.

J is TRBJ2-1 and V is TRBV27; the D gene is possibly TRBD2 (5 bases). CDR1 and CDR2 (germline): MNHEY, SMNVEV (reference sequence). There are 14 residues in the CDR3. Trimming took off 10 bases at V and 5 bases at J, with 18 bases between the two ends. DNA of the CDR3: TGTGCCATCAGGCGGGCGGGTCGGGACAATGAGCAGTTCTTC. Translation: CAIRRAGRDNEQFF.

This clonotype was counted a few times. The chain carries TRBV5-4 and TRBJ2-1; 12 bases agree with TRBD2. From germline, CDR1 is SGHNT and CDR2 YYREEE (reference sequence). The CDR3 contains 14 residues. Unmatched junction bases numbered 6, after V lost 8 bases and J lost 6 bases. Written as DNA, the CDR3 is TGTGCCAGTGCGACTAGCGGGAGTATCAATGAGCAGTTCTTC. This sequence encodes CASATSGSINEQFF.

This clonotype was seen only once. The chain recombines TRBV27 with TRBJ2-3, with 12 bases fitting TRBD1. V shed 6 bases, J shed 4 bases, and the junction held 11 bases outside the gene matches. This CDR3 comprises 17 residues. Germline-derived CDR1 and CDR2 are MNHEY and SMNVEV (reference sequence). CDR3 bases: TGTGCCAGCAGCCACATCCGGGACAGGGGGCCAGCAGATACGCAGTATTTT. Translating it yields CASSHIRDRGPADTQYF.

The CDR3, as DNA: TGTGCCAGCAGCTTGAGTCGGATGGGAGAGACCCAGTACTTC. It yields the protein CASSLSRMGETQYF. V usage is TRBV5-6 and J usage is TRBJ2-5, with D hard to call. The CDR3 length is 14 residues. Trimming removed 1 base at V and 4 bases at J, with 11 bases between. Germline V CDR1 and CDR2: SGHDT, YYEEEE.

This clonotype was recorded many times. The chain links TRBV7-8 to TRBJ2-2; tentatively, D is TRBD1 (5 bases). Germline V gene lookup returns CDR1 SGHVS and CDR2 FQNEAQ. This CDR3 comprises 15 residues. V was trimmed by 1 base and J by 1 base, leaving 7 bases between them. The CDR3 reads CASSLGQMNTGELFF. CDR3 nucleotide sequence: TGTGCCAGCAGCTTAGGACAGATGAACACCGGGGAGCTGTTTTTT.

This chain joins TRBV6-4 and TRBJ2-2; 7 bases are shared with TRBD2. Per germline, CDR1 MRHNA and CDR2 SNTAGT. This CDR3 is 14 amino acids long. V gave up 4 bases and J gave up 4 bases; unmatched junction bases: 3. Here the CDR3 reads CASSGGSGTGELFF. The DNA for the CDR3 is TGTGCCAGCAGTGGCGGGAGTGGCACCGGGGAGCTGTTTTTT.

This rearrangement joins TRBV20-1 to TRBJ1-5; no firm D call. The CDR3 consists of 13 residues. Germline assignment: CDR1 DFQATT and CDR2 SNEGSKA (reference sequence). Between the trimmed V and J ends, which lost 5 bases and 4 bases, there was a span of 12 bases. The CDR3 sequence: CSAESGKNQPQHF. The CDR3 coding sequence is TGCAGTGCTGAGAGCGGGAAAAATCAGCCCCAGCATTTT.

This clonotype showed up just a few times. The rearrangement links TRBV24-1 to TRBJ2-1; possible D gene TRBD1, 5 bases. Germline V gene sequence: CDR1 KGHDR, CDR2 SFDVKD. V dropped 3 bases and J dropped 2 bases, with 13 bases sitting between them. The CDR3 consists of 16 residues. The CDR3 nucleotides are TGTGCCACCAGTGATCCTGACAGTCCACCCTACAATGAGCAGTTCTTC. Translation: CATSDPDSPPYNEQFF.

The chain combines TRBV2 with TRBJ1-1; 11 nucleotides agree with TRBD1. Losses at the gene ends were 3 bases for V and 0 bases for J; bases not matched to a gene: 3. Per germline, CDR1 SNHLY and CDR2 FYNNEI. This CDR3 region has 16 residues. CDR3 sequence (DNA): TGTGCCAGCAGTGATGGGACAGGGGGGTTGAACACTGAAGCTTTCTTT. It encodes CASSDGTGGLNTEAFF.

The genes are TRBV27 and TRBJ2-1; D gene unclear. Germline-derived CDR1 and CDR2 are MNHEY and SMNVEV (reference sequence). The V end lost 8 bases, the J end lost 5 bases, and 13 bases lay between the germline ends. This CDR3 is built from 13 residues. The CDR3 nucleotides read TGTGCCAGCCGCGGTTGGGCTAACAATGAGCAGTTCTTC. It specifies CASRGWANNEQFF.

V usage is TRBV11-1 and J usage is TRBJ2-5; 10 nucleotides agree with TRBD2. Germline values: CDR1 SGHAT, CDR2 FQDESV (reference sequence). With V trimmed by 1 base and J by 4 bases, 12 bases remained unmatched. This CDR3 comprises 18 residues. Here the CDR3 DNA reads TGTGCCAGCAGCTTAGAACAAAGCGGGAGGGCCCTCAGAGAGACCCAGTACTTC. Translation: CASSLEQSGRALRETQYF.

V and J are TRBV27 and TRBJ2-7; TRBD2 matches 7 bases. Trimming at V came to 7 bases and at J to 4 bases, leaving 19 bases not matched to a gene. Germline-derived CDR1 and CDR2 are MNHEY and SMNVEV (reference sequence). The CDR3 loop spans 17 amino acids. For the CDR3, the DNA is TGTGCCAGCAAGTCGAGGCTTTGGGGCGGGAGATGGTACGAGCAGTACTTC. Translated: CASKSRLWGGRWYEQYF.

This clonotype occurred a few times. The chain combines TRBV20-1 with TRBJ2-1; 9 bases match TRBD1. The CDR3 consists of 14 residues. Per the germline V gene, CDR1 is DFQATT and CDR2 is SNEGSKA (reference sequence). V was clipped by 6 bases and J by 6 bases; unmatched bases: 9. CDR3 DNA sequence: TGCAGTGCAGATACAGGGGGCTCAGGCAATGAGCAGTTCTTC. Its translation is CSADTGGSGNEQFF.

In this sample, this clonotype turned up a few times. V is TRBV11-2 and J is TRBJ2-3, with D perhaps TRBD2 (5 bases). CDR3 size: 15 residues. Germline V gives CDR1 SGHAT, CDR2 FQNNGV. V was shortened by 4 bases and J by 4 bases, with 15 bases between the two germline ends. The CDR3 is CASSSPSTGADTQYF. The CDR3 nucleotides are TGTGCCAGCAGCTCACCCTCGACCGGGGCAGATACGCAGTATTTT.

As concerns this clonotype: One junction end disagrees with the germline gene, perhaps due to a read error. This sequence joins TRBV20-1 and TRBJ2-1; 8 bases are shared with TRBD2. The CDR3 has 14 residues. Germline CDR1 and CDR2: DFQATT and SNEGSKA (reference sequence). CDR3 residues: CCARGISGIHEQFF. CDR3 nucleotide sequence: TGCTGTGCTAGAGGCATTAGCGGGATCCATGAGCAGTTCTTC.

This clonotype was seen many times. The chain combines TRBV5-1 with TRBJ2-2; D ambiguous. The CDR3 loop spans 13 amino acids. V lost 5 bases to trimming and J lost 6 bases, with 11 bases between them. CDR1 is SGHRS, CDR2 YFSETQ, per germline. The CDR3 loop is CASSPPAAGELFF. The CDR3 DNA follows: TGCGCCAGCAGTCCCCCGGCCGCCGGGGAGCTGTTTTTT.

This clonotype has more than one count but fewer than ten. This rearrangement joins TRBV15 to TRBJ1-4; D gene ambiguous. The V end lost 8 bases, the J end lost 7 bases, and 17 bases lay between the germline ends. Germline CDR1 LNHNV, CDR2 YYDKDF (reference sequence). The CDR3 length is 14 residues. The chain's CDR3 is CATRKRGEIEKLFF. For the CDR3, the DNA is TGTGCCACCCGAAAGCGGGGAGAGATTGAAAAACTGTTTTTT.

This chain uses TRBV3-1 with TRBJ2-2; tentative D call: TRBD1 (5 bases). Germline V gene lookup returns CDR1 LGHDT and CDR2 YNNKEL (reference sequence). This CDR3 comprises 15 residues. V was trimmed by 0 bases and J by 7 bases, leaving 12 bases between them. The chain's CDR3 is CASSQDREGIGELFF. The CDR3 nucleotides read TGTGCCAGCAGCCAAGACAGGGAAGGAATCGGGGAGCTGTTTTTT.

DNA of the CDR3: TGTGCCAGCAGCCCCACAATAACGAGCGGCCACTATGGCTACACCTTC. Translation gives CASSPTITSGHYGYTF. This chain connects TRBV7-6 to TRBJ1-2; D is undetermined. The ends were cut back, 5 bases at V and 3 bases at J, with 19 bases in the middle. The length of the CDR3 is 16 residues. Germline CDR1 reads SGHVS; CDR2 reads FNYEAQ.

This clonotype was detected ten times or more. The chain employs TRBV3-1 and TRBJ2-1; D is unclear. The CDR3 spans 13 residues. The V and J ends lost 4 bases and 4 bases respectively, with 8 bases between them. Germline CDR1 and CDR2: LGHDT and YNNKEL (reference sequence). Here the CDR3 reads CASSRQWYNEQFF. In nucleotides, the CDR3 is TGTGCCAGCAGCCGTCAATGGTACAATGAGCAGTTCTTC.

The chain is built from TRBV7-6 and TRBJ2-3; TRBD2 aligns across 9 bases. The junction had 3 bases not matched to a gene; V was cut back by 0 bases and J by 2 bases. Looked up from germline, CDR1 is SGHVS and CDR2 is FNYEAQ. The length of the CDR3 is 16 residues. Here the CDR3 reads CASSLAAGGSTDTQYF. The CDR3 DNA is TGTGCCAGCAGCTTAGCGGCGGGAGGGTCCACAGATACGCAGTATTTT.

CDR3 nucleotide sequence: TGTGCCAGCAGCTTGTCTAGGTCCAGCGAGCAGTTCTTC. Amino acids: CASSLSRSSEQFF. The rearrangement joins TRBV13 to TRBJ2-1; D call uncertain. V was clipped by 3 bases and J by 10 bases, with 13 bases between them. CDR3 length equals 13 residues. Germline CDR1 and CDR2: PRHDT and FYEKMQ (reference sequence).

The chain has TRBV27 and TRBJ1-6; possibly TRBD1 for D (5 bases). The CDR3 is made up of 15 amino acids. Germline CDR1 reads MNHEY; CDR2 reads SMNVEV (reference sequence). V gave up 5 bases and J gave up 0 bases, with 8 bases separating them. The CDR3 loop reads CASSKDISYNSPLHF. CDR3 bases: TGTGCCAGCAGTAAGGACATCTCCTATAATTCACCCCTCCACTTT.

This clonotype occurred many times. The rearrangement joins TRBV12-3 or TRBV12-4 to TRBJ2-7; D not resolved. V lost 6 bases, J lost 3 bases, and 9 bases lay in between. The CDR3 runs 12 residues. The CDR3 sequence is CASSVVFYEQYF. The CDR3 DNA reads TGTGCCAGCAGCGTGGTGTTCTACGAGCAGTACTTC.